The T cell receptor beta chain under discussion was sequenced for a study of patients and donors after allogeneic stem cell transplantation. Each CDR3 protein is one row after TCRdb ran MiXCR on the RT-PCR reads. Here the sample spans 900,000 to 1,000,000 distinct CDR3 sequences, roughly 18% being singletons. The CDR3 runs 17 residues. The V gene end was trimmed by 5 bases and the J gene end by 3 bases; junction bases not matched to a gene: 13. CDR1 is LNHNV and CDR2 is YYDKDF in the germline V gene (reference sequence). This clonotype has more than one count but fewer than ten. The TCR comes from a human donor who was either an allogeneic HSCT recipient or a stem cell or donor lymphocyte infusion donor (not recorded which). It is not recorded whose cells these are; they may come from a transplant donor. The gene calls are TRBV15 and TRBJ2-4, with 7 bases aligning to TRBD1. Sequenced input: blood, either unsorted or a sorted T cell fraction (not recorded which). CDR3 residues: CATSPAGQARFKNIQYF. The CDR3 nucleotides are TGTGCCACCAGCCCGGCCGGACAGGCCCGGTTCAAAAACATTCAGTACTTC. Using reference TRBV15 and TRBJ2-4 for the parts outside the CDR3, the full variable domain is DAMVIQNPRYQVTQFGKPVTLSCSQTLNHNVMYWYQQKSSQAPKLLFHYYDKDFNNEADTPDNFQSRRPNTSFCFLDIRSPGLGDTAMYLCATSPAGQARFKNIQYFGAGTRLSVL.